The 29 T cell receptor beta chains below all came from one sample that was sequenced in a study of regulatory T cells in long-lasting Graves disease. Time point noted: newly diagnosed GD, antithyroid drugs for less than 3 months. RNA extracted from PBMCs served as the sequencing template. Through Arm-PCR of CDR3 regions and iRepertoire HTBI primers, TCR beta libraries were built. TCRdb reprocessed the multiplex PCR reads with MiXCR, giving one entry per CDR3 protein. The data show approximately 560,000 distinct CDR3 sequences, 15% to 20% seen once. The same data also went into a second study, on T cells in Graves' hyperthyroidism and ophthalmopathy.

The sample in question was peripheral blood mononuclear cells (PBMCs), obtained at new diagnosis, from a patient treated with antithyroid drugs. Receptor source: a man between 18 and 35 years old with Graves disease.

A few counts support this clonotype. The chain combines TRBV14 with TRBJ2-1; D remains ambiguous. V lost 4 bases, J lost 0 bases, and 10 bases lay in between. From germline, CDR1 is SGHDN and CDR2 FVKESK. The CDR3 spans 15 residues. CDR3 DNA sequence: TGTGCCAGCAGCCCGTACGCGAGCTCCTACAATGAGCAGTTCTTC. It is translated as CASSPYASSYNEQFF.

This clonotype has ten or more counts. The chain employs TRBV28 and TRBJ2-7, with D unclear. Trimming removed 7 bases at V and 0 bases at J, with 10 bases between. Germline CDR1 reads MDHEN; CDR2 reads SYDVKM. The CDR3 sequence is 13 residues long. CDR3 in DNA: TGTGCCAGCAACGGCTGGGGCTCCTACGAGCAGTACTTC. It encodes CASNGWGSYEQYF. The entire variable domain, with the rest obtained from reference TRBV28 and TRBJ2-7, is as follows: DVKVTQSSRYLVKRTGEKVFLECVQDMDHENMFWYRQDPGLGLRLIYFSYDVKMKEKGDIPEGYSVSREKKERFSLILESASTNQTSMYLCASNGWGSYEQYFGPGTRLTVT.

This clonotype turned up a few times. This rearrangement joins TRBV4-2 to TRBJ2-5, with 10 nucleotides matching TRBD2. The CDR3 has 16 amino acids. The trim removed 1 base at V and 5 bases at J, leaving 7 bases unmatched. CDR1 LGHNA and CDR2 YNFKEQ come from the germline V gene. CDR3 region: CASSQGPSGSPETQYF. As DNA, the CDR3 is TGTGCCAGCAGCCAAGGGCCTAGCGGGAGTCCGGAGACCCAGTACTTC.

This clonotype has at least ten counts. This chain connects TRBV5-6 to TRBJ2-3, with TRBD2 identical over 7 bases. Germline CDR1 and CDR2: SGHDT and YYEEEE. This CDR3 has 16 amino acids. The V gene end was trimmed by 3 bases and the J gene end by 0 bases; junction bases not matched to a gene: 7. The CDR3 is CASSSIGSGSTDTQYF. For the CDR3, the DNA is TGTGCCAGCAGCTCCATTGGTAGCGGGAGCACAGATACGCAGTATTTT.

The chain has TRBV11-2 and TRBJ1-5; possibly TRBD1 for D (5 bases). Looked up from germline, CDR1 is SGHAT and CDR2 is FQNNGV. CDR3 length: 17 residues. Trimming stripped 9 bases from V and 2 bases from J, with 23 bases between. The CDR3 protein is CASSTVAGTWGNQPQHF. In DNA form, the CDR3 reads TGTGCCAGTAGTACAGTTGCCGGGACCTGGGGCAATCAGCCCCAGCATTTT.

This clonotype was picked up a small number of times. The chain combines TRBV25-1 with TRBJ2-2, with TRBD2 identical over 8 bases. Germline trimming cut 2 bases from V and 5 bases from J; bases unmatched to any gene: 13. The CDR3 covers 18 residues. Per germline, CDR1 MGHDK and CDR2 SYGVNS. The CDR3 nucleotides read TGTGCCAGCAGTGAAATTGGGGGAATAGCGGGAAAAACCGGGGAGCTGTTTTTT. Amino acids: CASSEIGGIAGKTGELFF. Combining the CDR3 with reference TRBV25-1 and TRBJ2-2 gives the whole variable domain EADIYQTPRYLVIGTGKKITLECSQTMGHDKMYWYQQDPGMELHLIHYSYGVNSTEKGDLSSESTVSRIRTEHFPLTLESARPSHTSQYLCASSEIGGIAGKTGELFFGEGSRLTVL.

This sequence joins TRBV11-2 and TRBJ1-4; D unclear. Trimming stripped 2 bases from V and 13 bases from J, with 14 bases between. This CDR3 has 13 residues. Germline V CDR1 and CDR2: SGHAT, FQNNGV. CDR3 in amino acids: CASSLTRTERLFF. In nucleotides, the CDR3 is TGTGCCAGCAGCTTAACCCGAACAGAGAGACTGTTTTTT.

This clonotype was counted many times. The chain is built from TRBV3-1 and TRBJ2-1, with a tentative D call TRBD2 (6 bases). CDR1 is LGHDT, CDR2 YNNKEL, per germline (reference sequence). V lost 0 bases and J lost 3, with 15 bases in between. This CDR3 has 17 amino acids. The CDR3 protein is CASSQDSRLAYYNEQFF. The CDR3 nucleotides read TGTGCCAGCAGCCAAGATAGCCGCCTAGCGTACTACAATGAGCAGTTCTTC.

As concerns this clonotype: This could be a read error, since a much larger clone is one nucleotide away. V gene TRBV11-2 combines with J gene TRBJ2-7; D is undetermined. Trimming shortened V by 0 bases and J by 3 bases, and 15 bases separated the two germline ends. Germline CDR1 and CDR2: SGHAT and FQNNGV. The CDR3 has 16 residues. The CDR3 reads CASSLDLTWPVYEQYF. The CDR3 DNA reads TGTGCCAGCAGCTTAGACCTGACTTGGCCCGTCTACGAGCAGTACTTC. Using reference TRBV11-2 and TRBJ2-7 for the parts outside the CDR3, the full variable domain is EAGVAQSPRYKIIEKRQSVAFWCNPISGHATLYWYQQILGQGPKLLIQFQNNGVVDDSQLPKDRFSAERLKGVDSTLKIQPAKLEDSAVYLCASSLDLTWPVYEQYFGPGTRLTVT.

This clonotype was seen repeatedly, ten times or more. The rearrangement uses TRBV28 and TRBJ2-7; 9 bases align to TRBD1. This CDR3 spans 15 amino acids. CDR1 and CDR2 (germline): MDHEN, SYDVKM. Germline trimming cut 6 bases from V and 3 bases from J; bases unmatched to any gene: 9. The chain's CDR3 is CASSPWRTGDYEQYF. The CDR3 nucleotides are TGTGCCAGCAGCCCGTGGAGGACAGGGGACTACGAGCAGTACTTC.

The genes are TRBV19 and TRBJ2-5; a possible D gene is TRBD2 (5 bases). The length of the CDR3 is 17 residues. CDR1 is LNHDA and CDR2 is SQIVND in the germline V gene (reference sequence). Trimming pared 5 bases from V and 1 base from J, leaving 20 bases between. CDR3 sequence reads: CASSSSETTGSQETQYF. The CDR3 DNA follows: TGTGCCAGTAGTTCCAGCGAGACCACGGGGAGCCAAGAGACCCAGTACTTC.

Many counts were recorded for this clonotype. This chain uses TRBV12-3 or TRBV12-4 with TRBJ1-6; D is unclear. The V end lost 6 bases, the J end lost 9 bases, and 15 bases lay between the germline ends. This CDR3 is built from 14 residues. CDR3 DNA sequence: TGTGCCAGCAGCCCCGACGGGTTAGGTTCACCCCTCCACTTT. Residues: CASSPDGLGSPLHF.

This clonotype was counted at least ten times. The CDR3 loop is CASSPPFSSGSNTDTQYF. Written as DNA, the CDR3 is TGTGCCAGCTCACCACCCTTTTCCAGCGGGAGTAACACAGATACGCAGTATTTT. V and J are TRBV18 and TRBJ2-3; 8 positions match TRBD2. Looked up from germline, CDR1 is KGHSH and CDR2 is LQKENI. The CDR3 sequence is 18 residues long. V shed 0 bases and J 2 bases; nucleotides not matched to a gene: 10.

The chain employs TRBV29-1 and TRBJ1-2, with D possibly TRBD1 on 5 matching bases. Per germline, CDR1 SQVTM and CDR2 ANQGSEA. The CDR3 consists of 12 residues. The V and J ends lost 7 bases and 7 bases respectively, with 16 bases between them. The CDR3 DNA follows: TGCAGCGGGGGGGATGAGGGGTCTGGCTACACCTTC. Translated: CSGGDEGSGYTF.

This clonotype has a handful of counts. CDR3 coding DNA: TGTGCCAGCAGTTTGATTCTGGGAGTCTATAGCAATCAGCCCCAGCATTTT. It yields the protein CASSLILGVYSNQPQHF. This rearrangement joins TRBV27 to TRBJ1-5; no firm D call. Germline CDR1 and CDR2: MNHEY and SMNVEV (reference sequence). The CDR3 is 17 amino acids. Trimming took 3 bases from V and 0 from J, leaving 15 bases between them.

This clonotype was counted a few times. The gene calls are TRBV20-1 and TRBJ2-2, with TRBD2 identical over 7 bases. Germline V gene data show CDR1 as DFQATT and CDR2 as SNEGSKA (reference sequence). This CDR3 spans 15 amino acids. Trimming at V came to 2 bases and at J to 10 bases, leaving 13 bases not matched to a gene. This chain's CDR3 is CSARLADRQVSELFF. In DNA, the CDR3 is TGCAGTGCTAGACTAGCGGACCGACAAGTTTCGGAGCTGTTTTTT.

This clonotype occurred a few times. The chain combines TRBV6-6 with TRBJ2-2, with D hard to call. Germline V gene sequence: CDR1 MNHNY, CDR2 SVGAGI (reference sequence). Trimming removed 0 bases from V and 8 bases from J, with 4 bases in between. This CDR3 is 12 amino acids long. For the CDR3, the DNA is TGTGCCAGCAGTTACTCGAGAGGGGAGCTGTTTTTT. Protein: CASSYSRGELFF.

This clonotype was detected many times. The chain employs TRBV6-1 and TRBJ1-1; D remains ambiguous. Trimming stripped 6 bases from V and 7 bases from J, with 9 bases between. The CDR3 extends over 11 amino acids. Germline lookup yields CDR1 MNHNS and CDR2 SASEGT. The CDR3: CASSQRREAFF. The CDR3 coding sequence is TGTGCCAGCAGCCAAAGACGTGAAGCTTTCTTT.

This clonotype was detected many times. The chain couples TRBV12-3 or TRBV12-4 to TRBJ1-5; D is perhaps TRBD1 (5 bases). Trimming pared 6 bases from V and 0 bases from J, leaving 12 bases between. The CDR3 is 15 residues long. The CDR3 sequence is CASSQPGGSNQPQHF. The CDR3, as DNA: TGTGCCAGCAGCCAGCCGGGGGGTAGCAATCAGCCCCAGCATTTT.

This clonotype was detected only a few times. The chain has TRBV28 and TRBJ2-7; 7 bases are shared with TRBD2. CDR3 length: 14 residues. The ends lost 6 bases at V and 6 bases at J; junction bases unmatched: 11. The germline gives CDR1 MDHEN, CDR2 SYDVKM. Here the CDR3 DNA reads TGTGCCAGCAGGAGCCCCGGGACTACTCGCGAGCAGTACTTC. Protein: CASRSPGTTREQYF. Full variable domain (remainder filled in from reference TRBV28 and TRBJ2-7): DVKVTQSSRYLVKRTGEKVFLECVQDMDHENMFWYRQDPGLGLRLIYFSYDVKMKEKGDIPEGYSVSREKKERFSLILESASTNQTSMYLCASRSPGTTREQYFGPGTRLTVT.

To note about this clonotype: Being one base from a much bigger clone, this may be a read error. This chain connects TRBV28 to TRBJ1-6; D is unclear. The germline CDR1 and CDR2 sequences are MDHEN and SYDVKM. The length of the CDR3 is 16 residues. V was cut by 9 bases and J by 3 bases, with 18 bases left in between. CDR3 sequence (DNA): TGTGCCAGTCGTTCCCCTGGAGCACTCTATAATTCACCCCTCCACTTT. Protein sequence: CASRSPGALYNSPLHF.

At least ten counts were recorded for this clonotype. V and J are TRBV3-1 and TRBJ1-1, with unresolved D. Germline lookup yields CDR1 LGHDT and CDR2 YNNKEL (reference sequence). The length of the CDR3 is 12 residues. The V end was cut by 2 bases, the J end by 0 bases, with 1 base between. As DNA, the CDR3 is TGTGCCAGCAGCCAAATGAACACTGAAGCTTTCTTT. This gives the protein CASSQMNTEAFF.

This chain links TRBV29-1 with TRBJ1-3; D possibly corresponds to TRBD1 (5 bases). The CDR3 runs to 12 residues. In germline, CDR1 is SQVTM, CDR2 ANQGSEA. V lost 8 bases to trimming and J lost 2 bases, with 10 bases between them. The CDR3: CSFTGPGNTIYF. The CDR3 DNA follows: TGCAGCTTCACAGGACCTGGAAACACCATATATTTT.

This clonotype was recorded many times. The J gene is TRBJ2-2, the V gene TRBV6-2 or TRBV6-3; 8 nucleotides agree with TRBD2. J gave up 4 bases and V 0 bases, and 1 base lay outside the gene matches. The CDR3 sequence is 15 residues long. From germline, CDR1 is MNHEY and CDR2 SVGEGT. CDR3 nucleotide sequence: TGTGCCAGCAGTTACTCGCGGGAGGCCACCGGGGAGCTGTTTTTT. This encodes CASSYSREATGELFF.

This clonotype appeared many times. The chain carries TRBV3-1 and TRBJ1-5; D may be TRBD1 (5 bases). The germline V gene has CDR1 LGHDT and CDR2 YNNKEL (reference sequence). The CDR3 totals 15 residues. Trimming took 2 bases from V and 6 from J, leaving 14 bases between them. The CDR3 DNA reads TGTGCCAGCAGCCAATTTATAGGGGCCGGTCAGCCCCAGCATTTT. Amino acids: CASSQFIGAGQPQHF.

In this sample, this clonotype turned up many times. V is TRBV19 and J is TRBJ1-1; a possible D gene is TRBD1 (6 bases). CDR1 and CDR2 from the germline V gene are LNHDA and SQIVND (reference sequence). The CDR3 runs to 12 residues. The V end lost 7 bases, the J end lost 5 bases, and 11 bases lay between the germline ends. The CDR3 protein is CASKQGSTEAFF. The CDR3, as DNA: TGTGCCAGTAAACAGGGCTCTACTGAAGCTTTCTTT.

Many counts were recorded for this clonotype. The rearrangement uses TRBV12-3 or TRBV12-4 and TRBJ2-7; D perhaps matches TRBD1 (5 bases). The CDR3 is 14 residues long. Trimming removed 3 bases at V and 3 bases at J, with 12 bases between. CDR3 protein: CASSLAGLRYEQYF. In DNA form, the CDR3 reads TGTGCCAGCAGTTTGGCAGGGCTGCGCTACGAGCAGTACTTC.

As to this clonotype: A much larger clone differs by one base, so this may be a read error. The J gene is TRBJ2-7, the V gene TRBV12-3 or TRBV12-4, with D perhaps assigned TRBD1 or TRBD2 (6 bases each). V gave up 2 bases and J gave up 7 bases, with 15 bases separating them. CDR3 length equals 14 residues. CDR3 amino acids: CASSLNRRDNEQYF. The CDR3 nucleotides are TGTGCCAGCAGTTTAAATAGGCGGGACAATGAGCAGTACTTC.

This clonotype was observed at least ten times. The DNA of the CDR3 is TGCGCCAGCAGTGAGGACCCTGACAGCACAGATACGCAGTATTTT. Amino acids: CASSEDPDSTDTQYF. The chain links TRBV10-1 to TRBJ2-3; D is uncertain. Germline V gene lookup returns CDR1 WNHNN and CDR2 SYGVQD (reference sequence). The ends were cut back, 2 bases at V and 0 bases at J, with 9 bases in the middle. The CDR3 is 15 amino acids.